This TCR beta chain was obtained from a study of T-cell reconstitution after alpha-beta-depleted transplantation in children. This clonotype was detected ten times or more. Preparation of the TCRbeta library involved a method that used unique molecular identifiers. One entry per CDR3 protein, called by TCRdb with MiXCR from the PCR reads. The sample contains over 150,000 distinct CDR3 sequences, 13% to 15% of which appear only once. The CDR3 runs to 15 residues. V shed 3 bases, J shed 2 bases, and the junction held 4 bases outside the gene matches. Germline CDR1 reads SGHNT; CDR2 reads YYREEE (reference sequence).

This chain links TRBV5-4 with TRBJ2-7; TRBD1 matches at 11 bases. Source: PBMCs from the stem cell graft donor, taken from the stem cell graft. This TCR came from a human donor who donated a stem cell graft to a child with acute lymphoblastic leukemia. As DNA, the CDR3 is TGTGCCAGCAGCTGGGGGACAGGGGGGACCTACGAGCAGTACTTC. Translation gives CASSWGTGGTYEQYF.